The 21 T cell receptor beta chains below were found in one sample sequenced in a study. Tregs were sorted as CD4+CD25+CD127-/low cells. TCRdb independently ran MiXCR on the 5' RACE reads; one entry per CDR3 protein. The sample consists of roughly 58,000 distinct CDR3 sequences, about 20% of them appearing once. The sequencing input was tumor-infiltrating Tregs sorted from the breast tumor. The receptors come from a female donor with breast cancer.

This clonotype was detected many times. The chain combines TRBV4-3 with TRBJ1-1; D uncertain. CDR1 is LGHNA, CDR2 YSLEER, per germline. The CDR3 loop spans 17 amino acids. Trimming removed 1 base from V and 3 bases from J, with 18 bases in between. The CDR3 DNA reads as TGCGCCAGCAGCCAAGCGGGCGGCCCTTTCGGGGACACTGAAGCTTTCTTT. Amino acid sequence: CASSQAGGPFGDTEAFF.

J is TRBJ2-7 and V is TRBV12-5, with D hard to call. CDR3 length equals 14 residues. The germline gives CDR1 LGHNT, CDR2 FRNRAP. V lost 4 bases and J lost 3, with 13 bases in between. The CDR3 region is CASGSLSRRYEQYF. In nucleotides, the CDR3 is TGTGCTAGTGGTTCCCTGTCGCGCCGCTACGAGCAGTACTTC.

The V and J genes are TRBV20-1 and TRBJ1-4, with no clear D. The CDR3 length is 14 residues. Germline V CDR1 and CDR2: DFQATT, SNEGSKA (reference sequence). Trimming removed 0 bases from V and 0 bases from J, with 5 bases in between. CDR3 loop: CSARDFATNEKLFF. For the CDR3, the DNA is TGCAGTGCTAGAGATTTTGCAACTAATGAAAAACTGTTTTTT.

This clonotype showed up many times. The chain links TRBV5-6 to TRBJ2-1, with D maybe TRBD2 (5 bases). From germline, CDR1 is SGHDT and CDR2 YYEEEE. This CDR3 has 16 residues. Trimming cost V 2 bases and J 0 bases, with 12 bases left between them. CDR3: CASSFGGPSSYNEQFF. DNA of the CDR3: TGTGCCAGCAGCTTCGGCGGGCCTTCCTCCTACAATGAGCAGTTCTTC. The whole variable domain, filled in from reference TRBV5-6 and TRBJ2-1, reads DAGVTQSPTHLIKTRGQQVTLRCSPKSGHDTVSWYQQALGQGPQFIFQYYEEEERQRGNFPDRFSGHQFPNYSSELNVNALLLGDSALYLCASSFGGPSSYNEQFFGPGTRLTVL.

The rearrangement uses TRBV2 and TRBJ1-1; 7 bases line up with TRBD1. V shed 6 bases, J shed 3 bases, and the junction held 10 bases outside the gene matches. Germline values: CDR1 SNHLY, CDR2 FYNNEI. The CDR3 is 15 amino acids. The CDR3 reads CASRASKGADTEAFF. The DNA of the CDR3 is TGTGCCAGCAGGGCTTCTAAGGGGGCGGACACTGAAGCTTTCTTT.

The sample holds one count of this clonotype. Likely a read error: the CDR3 ends without its conserved phenylalanine or tryptophan. The chain combines TRBV20-1 with TRBJ1-1; 8 positions agree with TRBD1. CDR3 size: 12 residues. Per the germline V gene, CDR1 is DFQATT and CDR2 is SNEGSKA (reference sequence). Trimming cost V 0 bases and J 9 bases; bases outside gene matches: 3. The CDR3 DNA reads as TGCAGTGCTAGAGACCGGGACAGGCAAGCTTTCTTG. This encodes CSARDRDRQAFL.

As regards this clonotype: Here the CDR3 omits its conserved ending phenylalanine or tryptophan, so a read error is the likely source. The chain is built from TRBV5-1 and TRBJ2-6; D not certain. V lost 3 bases, J lost 4 bases, and 14 bases lay in between. This CDR3 comprises 16 residues. The V gene's germline CDR1 is SGHRS and CDR2 YFSETQ. CDR3 coding DNA: TGCGCCAGCAGCTCTTGGATGGGCGCGGGGGCCAACGTCCTGACTCTC. Translating it yields CASSSWMGAGANVLTL.

The V and J genes are TRBV13 and TRBJ2-7, with a tentative D call TRBD2 (5 bases). The CDR3 sequence is 13 residues long. Germline assignment: CDR1 PRHDT and CDR2 FYEKMQ (reference sequence). The ends were cut back, 4 bases at V and 9 bases at J, with 16 bases in the middle. The CDR3 nucleotides read TGTGCCAGCAGCTCCGGGTCCGAGGCGGGGCAGTACTTC. Translation gives CASSSGSEAGQYF.

The chain employs TRBV5-1 and TRBJ2-3, with 7 nucleotides matching TRBD2. CDR3 length equals 15 residues. The V gene end was trimmed by 1 base and the J gene end by 1 base; junction bases not matched to a gene: 3. Germline CDR1 and CDR2: SGHRS and YFSETQ. CDR3 nucleotide sequence: TGCGCCAGCAGCTTGTCTAGCGGACGCACAGATACGCAGTATTTT. Encoded protein: CASSLSSGRTDTQYF.

In its sample, this clonotype was seen a few times. The germline gene is not matched at one end of the junction; a read error may be the cause. This sequence joins TRBV15 and TRBJ1-1; D is ambiguous. The CDR3 sequence is 15 residues long. Germline CDR1 and CDR2: LNHNV and YYDKDF (reference sequence). The CDR3 spells CATRVLGDLNTVAFF. The CDR3 bases are TGTGCCACCAGAGTTCTGGGTGATCTTAACACTGTAGCTTTCTTT.

This clonotype came up a few times. This chain links TRBV5-1 with TRBJ2-7, with D possibly matching TRBD1 (5 bases). V lost 1 base, J lost 0 bases, and 8 bases lay in between. Germline CDR1 SGHRS, CDR2 YFSETQ. The CDR3 extends over 14 amino acids. This chain's CDR3 is CASSLTQGSYEQYF. DNA of the CDR3: TGCGCCAGCAGCTTGACCCAGGGCTCCTACGAGCAGTACTTC.

This chain connects TRBV12-3 or TRBV12-4 to TRBJ2-7, with 8 bases fitting TRBD1. Unmatched junction bases numbered 9, after V lost 6 bases and J lost 5 bases. The CDR3 extends over 14 amino acids. The CDR3 DNA reads TGTGCCAGCAGCCGCCGGGACAGGAGCGACGAGCAGTACTTC. It yields the protein CASSRRDRSDEQYF.

Concerning this clonotype itself: With a much larger clone just one base away, this may be a read error. V usage is TRBV5-1 and J usage is TRBJ1-1; the D is unclear. The V end was cut by 1 base, the J end by 6 bases, with 16 bases between. Germline V gene data show CDR1 as SGHRS and CDR2 as YFSETQ. This CDR3 spans 15 amino acids. DNA for the CDR3: TGCGCCAGCAGCTTGAGCATCCCAATCGGCGCTGAAGCTTTCTTT. Amino acids: CASSLSIPIGAEAFF.

The sample holds a few counts of this clonotype. The rearrangement joins TRBV20-1 to TRBJ2-7, with TRBD1 identical over 7 bases. Per the germline V gene, CDR1 is DFQATT and CDR2 is SNEGSKA (reference sequence). Trimming removed 7 bases from V and 2 bases from J; junction bases left unmatched: 8. The CDR3 is 13 residues long. The CDR3, as DNA: TGCAGTGGGCAACCGACAGGGACCTACGAGCAGTACTTC. It is translated as CSGQPTGTYEQYF.

This clonotype was observed a few times. V and J are TRBV6-2 or TRBV6-3 and TRBJ2-7, with 7 positions matching TRBD2. V shed 5 bases, J shed 0 bases, and the junction held 4 bases outside the gene matches. Germline CDR1 reads MNHEY; CDR2 reads SVGEGT. The length of the CDR3 is 14 residues. The CDR3 region is CASSHPSGSYEQYF. The CDR3 region has the DNA TGTGCCAGCAGTCATCCTAGCGGCTCCTACGAGCAGTACTTC.

This clonotype has a handful of counts. The chain has TRBV20-1 and TRBJ2-3; 10 positions match TRBD2. Germline-derived CDR1 and CDR2 are DFQATT and SNEGSKA (reference sequence). V gave up 6 bases and J gave up 1 base; unmatched junction bases: 4. The CDR3 runs 14 residues. The CDR3 DNA reads as TGCAGTGCGAAGCGGGAGGGGCGCACAGATACGCAGTATTTT. Its protein product is CSAKREGRTDTQYF.

Of note for this clonotype: At one of its ends the junction is not consistent with the germline gene, which may arise from a read error. This chain joins TRBV27 and TRBJ1-1, with TRBD1 as a possible D gene (6 bases). Germline CDR1 MNHEY, CDR2 SMNVEV (reference sequence). The CDR3 spans 13 residues. CDR3 coding DNA: TGTGCCAGCAGTTCATCCAGGGACACTGAAGCTTGCTTT. Translated: CASSSSRDTEACF.

This clonotype was observed many times. This sequence joins TRBV30 and TRBJ1-5, with D possibly being TRBD1 (6 bases). This CDR3 is built from 14 residues. Germline V gives CDR1 GTSNPN, CDR2 SVGIG (reference sequence). Trimming stripped 2 bases from V and 4 bases from J, with 12 bases between. CDR3 sequence reads: CAWSTGHPNQPQHF. The CDR3 nucleotides read TGTGCCTGGAGTACGGGACACCCGAATCAGCCCCAGCATTTT.

A word on this clonotype: This may arise from a read error, as a much more abundant clone is one base away. The chain recombines TRBV15 with TRBJ2-4, with D unresolved. V lost 3 bases to trimming and J lost 3 bases, with 6 bases between them. This CDR3 has 13 residues. Germline-derived CDR1 and CDR2 are LNHNV and YYDKDF (reference sequence). CDR3 sequence (DNA): TGTGCCACCAGCAGTAACCACAAAAACATTCAGTACTTC. Amino acid sequence: CATSSNHKNIQYF.

The rearrangement joins TRBV12-3 or TRBV12-4 to TRBJ1-6; 7 nucleotides line up with TRBD1. The V segment lost 5 bases and the J segment 3 bases; nucleotides outside the gene matches: 13. This CDR3 has 18 residues. This CDR3 is CASSQLPSDRFYNSPLHF. In nucleotides, the CDR3 is TGTGCCAGCAGTCAACTTCCCTCGGACAGGTTCTATAATTCACCCCTCCACTTT.

This clonotype was counted a few times. This chain connects TRBV7-2 to TRBJ2-7, with D perhaps matching TRBD2 (6 bases). In germline, CDR1 is SGHTA, CDR2 FQGNSA. Trimming left V 3 bases short and J 2 bases short, with 11 bases between. The CDR3 is 14 amino acids. CDR3 bases: TGTGCCAGCAGCTTTTGGACTAACACCTACGAGCAGTACTTC. Protein: CASSFWTNTYEQYF.